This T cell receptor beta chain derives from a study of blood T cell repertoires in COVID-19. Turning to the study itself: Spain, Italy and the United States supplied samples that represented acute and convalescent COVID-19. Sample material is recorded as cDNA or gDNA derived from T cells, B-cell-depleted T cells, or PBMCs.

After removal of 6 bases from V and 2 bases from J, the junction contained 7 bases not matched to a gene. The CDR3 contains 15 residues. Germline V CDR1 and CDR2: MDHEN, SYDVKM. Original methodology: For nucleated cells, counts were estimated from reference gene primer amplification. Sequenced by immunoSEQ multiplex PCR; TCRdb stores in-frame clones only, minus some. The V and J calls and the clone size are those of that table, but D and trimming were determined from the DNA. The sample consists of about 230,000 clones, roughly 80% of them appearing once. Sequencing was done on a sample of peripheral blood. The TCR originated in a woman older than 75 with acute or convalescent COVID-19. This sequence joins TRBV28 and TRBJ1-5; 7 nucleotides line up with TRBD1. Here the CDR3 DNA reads TGTGCCAGCAGAGCCTTAACAGGGGGCAATCAGCCCCAGCATTTT. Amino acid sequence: CASRALTGGNQPQHF.